This passage covers 8 T cell receptor beta chains from one sample sequenced in a study of identical twins. TCRdb re-derived calls from the 5' RACE reads in MiXCR, one entry per CDR3 protein. This repertoire shows hundreds of thousands of distinct CDR3 sequences, less than 25% found once; its top ten account for around 3%. The sample was also reused in another study, on T cells expressing NK-cell markers.

The sequencing input was CD4+ T cells sorted from blood. The receptor source for this set is a woman aged 18-30 years in good health.

The chain carries TRBV20-1 and TRBJ2-1; 7 bases align to TRBD1. The CDR3 is 13 amino acids. V trimming: 0 bases; J trimming: 5 bases; junction bases outside the gene matches: 1. Germline loops: CDR1 DFQATT, CDR2 SNEGSKA (reference sequence). Written as DNA, the CDR3 is TGCAGTGCTAGAGATCAGGGGGACAATGAGCAGTTCTTC. Encoded protein: CSARDQGDNEQFF.

In nucleotides, the CDR3 is TGTGCCATCAGTCCTATGGTGAACAGGGAAACAGCTTTCTTT. It encodes CAISPMVNRETAFF. The chain combines TRBV10-3 with TRBJ1-1; tentative D call: TRBD1 (6 bases). V was trimmed by 5 bases and J by 10 bases, leaving 20 bases between them. This CDR3 is 14 amino acids long. The V gene's germline CDR1 is ENHRY and CDR2 SYGVKD.

The chain uses TRBV9 and TRBJ2-7; D remains unclear. CDR1 SGDLS and CDR2 YYNGEE come from the germline V gene. V was trimmed by 0 bases and J by 5 bases, leaving 9 bases between them. The CDR3 runs 13 residues. The CDR3 loop reads CASSVASRNEQYF. The CDR3 DNA follows: TGTGCCAGCAGCGTAGCCTCTAGAAACGAGCAGTACTTC.

The chain joins TRBV20-1 to TRBJ1-1; TRBD1 is a possible D gene (6 bases). V was pared by 0 bases and J by 5 bases, with 16 bases between. This CDR3 is built from 15 residues. The germline CDR1 and CDR2 sequences are DFQATT and SNEGSKA (reference sequence). The CDR3 here is CSARDLGGARTEAFF. CDR3 in DNA: TGCAGTGCTAGAGATCTGGGGGGCGCGAGAACTGAAGCTTTCTTT.

Only a few counts were recorded for this clonotype. The V and J genes are TRBV20-1 and TRBJ2-1; 8 bases are shared with TRBD2. Per germline, CDR1 DFQATT and CDR2 SNEGSKA (reference sequence). The CDR3 sequence is 13 residues long. CDR3 loop: CSRISSGRREQFF. CDR3 DNA sequence: TGCAGCCGGATATCGAGCGGGAGAAGGGAGCAGTTCTTC.

The chain joins TRBV20-1 to TRBJ2-4, with a possible D match to TRBD2 (6 bases). The ends were cut back, 5 bases at V and 0 bases at J, with 17 bases in the middle. The CDR3 is 16 amino acids. Germline loops: CDR1 DFQATT, CDR2 SNEGSKA (reference sequence). The DNA of the CDR3 is TGCAGTGCTGTCCGCGGAGGGGCGCTAGCCAAAAACATTCAGTACTTC. Its translation: CSAVRGGALAKNIQYF.

The table lists this clonotype with many counts. V usage is TRBV11-2 and J usage is TRBJ2-3; 12 bases fit TRBD2. V dropped 5 bases and J dropped 0; count of bases not matched to a gene: 12. The germline gives CDR1 SGHAT, CDR2 FQNNGV. The CDR3 totals 19 residues. CDR3 nucleotide sequence: TGTGCCAGCAGCGAATTCGGGACTAGCGGGTCCCCGAGCACAGATACGCAGTATTTT. Protein sequence: CASSEFGTSGSPSTDTQYF.

The chain employs TRBV20-1 and TRBJ2-3, with 9 bases matching TRBD2. The CDR3 length is 15 residues. Germline V gives CDR1 DFQATT, CDR2 SNEGSKA (reference sequence). Trimming cost V 2 bases and J 2 bases; bases outside gene matches: 5. CDR3 DNA sequence: TGCAGTGCTAGAAAGAGCGGGGGGCCCACAGATACGCAGTATTTT. Its translation: CSARKSGGPTDTQYF.